The 30 T cell receptor beta chains presented below share a single source sample, sequenced in a study of T cells in Graves' hyperthyroidism and ophthalmopathy. Amplification targeted TCR beta CDR3 regions from RNA transcripts. HTBI primers drove first-round RT-PCR of the TCR CDR3. MiXCR, applied by TCRdb to the multiplex PCR reads, yields one record per CDR3 protein. The top ten hold roughly 8% of the sample, which has fewer than 900,000 distinct CDR3 sequences, about 15% seen once. Sequencing used blood. The receptor source for this set is a young man with Graves' hyperthyroidism.

This clonotype occurred a few times. This chain connects TRBV30 to TRBJ2-1; D is ambiguous. From germline, CDR1 is GTSNPN and CDR2 SVGIG (reference sequence). CDR3 length equals 15 residues. Trimming took off 0 bases at V and 6 bases at J, with 15 bases between the two ends. As DNA, the CDR3 is TGTGCCTGGAGTGTCTTACTTTCATCATTCAATGAGCAGTTCTTC. Encoded protein: CAWSVLLSSFNEQFF.

This clonotype has at least ten counts. The V gene is TRBV28, the J gene TRBJ1-1; D is perhaps TRBD1 (5 bases). CDR3 length equals 16 residues. The V end was cut by 1 base, the J end by 1 base, with 13 bases between. Per germline, CDR1 MDHEN and CDR2 SYDVKM. The CDR3 sequence is CASSLFTRESNTEAFF. DNA for the CDR3: TGTGCCAGCAGTTTATTTACCAGGGAATCGAACACTGAAGCTTTCTTT. Complete variable domain (other parts from reference TRBV28 and TRBJ1-1): DVKVTQSSRYLVKRTGEKVFLECVQDMDHENMFWYRQDPGLGLRLIYFSYDVKMKEKGDIPEGYSVSREKKERFSLILESASTNQTSMYLCASSLFTRESNTEAFFGQGTRLTVV.

This chain uses TRBV11-3 with TRBJ2-1, with 9 bases fitting TRBD1. The germline gives CDR1 SGHNT, CDR2 YENEEA. The J segment lost 3 bases and the V segment lost 4 bases, leaving 7 bases of the junction unmatched. CDR3 length equals 16 residues. CDR3 nucleotides: TGTGCCAGCAGCTCGGGGTGGACAGGGGACTACAATGAGCAGTTCTTC. Its translation: CASSSGWTGDYNEQFF.

The chain carries TRBV12-3 or TRBV12-4 and TRBJ1-6, with 9 bases aligning to TRBD1. J was trimmed by 5 bases and V by 2 bases; bases with no gene match: 10. This CDR3 has 18 residues. The CDR3 protein is CASSLIWRQGVNNSPLHF. The DNA of the CDR3 is TGTGCCAGCAGTTTAATTTGGAGACAGGGGGTGAATAATTCACCCCTCCACTTT.

This clonotype occurred many times. The chain recombines TRBV12-3 or TRBV12-4 with TRBJ2-3, with D tentatively TRBD2 (6 bases). This CDR3 has 13 amino acids. V lost 3 bases and J lost 6, with 10 bases in between. CDR3 protein: CASSLIAVDTQYF. The CDR3 nucleotides are TGTGCCAGCAGTTTGATAGCGGTTGATACGCAGTATTTT.

Notes on this clonotype: It may be a read error: a sequence one base away is much more abundant. The chain employs TRBV11-2 and TRBJ1-1, with 8 bases that match TRBD1. Germline values: CDR1 SGHAT, CDR2 FQNNGV. The CDR3 is made up of 14 amino acids. V lost 8 bases, J lost 7 bases, and 12 bases stayed unmatched. The CDR3 region is CASETGAGDGEAFF. The CDR3 nucleotides are TGTGCCAGCGAGACAGGGGCGGGTGACGGTGAAGCTTTCTTT.

There are a few counts of this clonotype. The V and J genes are TRBV7-9 and TRBJ1-2; no clear D gene. CDR1 and CDR2 from the germline V gene are SEHNR and FQNEAQ (reference sequence). With 6 bases removed from V and 5 bases from J, the gap between germline ends came to 13 bases. This CDR3 region has 13 residues. The CDR3 loop is CASSSGRAYGYTF. For the CDR3, the DNA is TGTGCCAGCAGTTCTGGACGGGCTTATGGCTACACCTTC.

This clonotype was observed at least ten times. This chain uses TRBV18 with TRBJ2-1; D possibly corresponds to TRBD2 (5 bases). In germline, CDR1 is KGHSH, CDR2 LQKENI. The CDR3 loop spans 13 amino acids. With 3 bases removed from V and 8 bases from J, the gap between germline ends came to 11 bases. The CDR3 nucleotides are TGTGCCAGCTCACCGGGAGTCAACTATGAGCAGTTCTTC. This sequence encodes CASSPGVNYEQFF.

This clonotype was detected only a few times. The chain links TRBV28 to TRBJ1-4; TRBD1 might be the D (6 bases). Between the trimmed V and J ends, which lost 3 bases and 3 bases, there was a span of 8 bases. Germline V lookup: CDR1 MDHEN, CDR2 SYDVKM. This CDR3 region has 14 residues. The CDR3 DNA is TGTGCCAGCAGTTTGGGGACACCTAATGAAAAACTGTTTTTT. Its protein product is CASSLGTPNEKLFF.

This clonotype has just a few counts. The chain combines TRBV20-1 with TRBJ2-3, with a weak D call TRBD2 (6 bases). This CDR3 contains 16 residues. Trimming removed 6 bases at V and 4 bases at J, with 23 bases between. The germline V gene encodes CDR1 DFQATT and CDR2 SNEGSKA (reference sequence). In nucleotides, the CDR3 is TGCAGTGCCGAGCTACTAGCAGCCTGGATGGCAGATACGCAGTATTTT. Translated: CSAELLAAWMADTQYF.

In this sample, this clonotype turned up a few times. The chain uses TRBV10-3 and TRBJ1-3; D possibly corresponds to TRBD1 (6 bases). The length of the CDR3 is 14 residues. Trimming took off 7 bases at V and 0 bases at J, with 10 bases between the two ends. In germline, CDR1 is ENHRY, CDR2 SYGVKD. As DNA, the CDR3 is TGTGCCATCAAACAGGGTCCCTCTGGAAACACCATATATTTT. It encodes CAIKQGPSGNTIYF.

There are many counts of this clonotype. This chain joins TRBV12-3 or TRBV12-4 and TRBJ2-4, with D possibly matching TRBD1 (6 bases). The V and J ends lost 6 bases and 0 bases respectively, with 15 bases between them. The CDR3 spans 16 residues. The CDR3 loop reads CASSSQGPRAKNIQYF. CDR3 DNA: TGTGCCAGCAGCTCACAGGGCCCTCGAGCCAAAAACATTCAGTACTTC.

This clonotype showed up just a few times. The chain carries TRBV6-2 or TRBV6-3 and TRBJ2-7; D may be TRBD1 (5 bases). Germline loops: CDR1 MNHEY, CDR2 SVGEGT. Trimming stripped 3 bases from V and 2 bases from J, with 20 bases between. The CDR3 runs 17 residues. Here the CDR3 DNA reads TGTGCCAGCAGTTATCAGGGCGCCCCCTTCTACGCCTACGAGCAGTACTTC. Its protein product is CASSYQGAPFYAYEQYF.

This clonotype appeared a few times. The V gene is TRBV12-5, the J gene TRBJ1-3, with D tentatively TRBD1 (6 bases). Germline CDR1 reads LGHNT; CDR2 reads FRNRAP. The V end was cut by 6 bases, the J end by 5 bases, with 11 bases between. The CDR3 extends over 13 amino acids. In DNA form, the CDR3 reads TGTGCTAGTGGACGGACAGAAAGAAACACCATATATTTT. It yields the protein CASGRTERNTIYF.

This clonotype has more than one count but fewer than ten. V usage is TRBV19 and J usage is TRBJ2-7, with 10 bases lining up with TRBD1. Germline-derived CDR1 and CDR2 are LNHDA and SQIVND (reference sequence). V lost 10 bases to trimming and J lost 3 bases; unmatched junction nucleotides: 9. The CDR3 sequence is 14 residues long. The CDR3 loop is CATSPGTGVYEQYF. CDR3 nucleotides: TGTGCCACCTCTCCCGGGACAGGGGTCTACGAGCAGTACTTC. The whole variable domain, filled in from reference TRBV19 and TRBJ2-7, reads DGGITQSPKYLFRKEGQNVTLSCEQNLNHDAMYWYRQDPGQGLRLIYYSQIVNDFQKGDIAEGYSVSREKKESFPLTVTSAQKNPTAFYLCATSPGTGVYEQYFGPGTRLTVT.

The V gene is TRBV5-5, the J gene TRBJ1-2; 7 bases are a match to TRBD1. V trimming: 0 bases; J trimming: 4 bases; junction bases outside the gene matches: 6. Germline assignment: CDR1 SGHKS and CDR2 YYEKEE (reference sequence). CDR3 size: 15 residues. The CDR3 is CASSLAQGKGYGYTF. CDR3 sequence (DNA): TGTGCCAGCAGCTTGGCACAGGGGAAGGGCTATGGCTACACCTTC.

On this clonotype: A much larger clonotype is one base distant, so this may be a read error. The CDR3 loop reads CSATRLAGGSRGETQYF. The CDR3 DNA sequence: TGCAGTGCTACAAGACTAGCGGGAGGGAGCCGTGGGGAGACCCAGTACTTC. This chain uses TRBV20-1 with TRBJ2-5; 14 bases align to TRBD2. This CDR3 spans 17 amino acids. Trimming cost V 4 bases and J 5 bases; bases outside gene matches: 12. Looked up from germline, CDR1 is DFQATT and CDR2 is SNEGSKA (reference sequence).

In its sample, this clonotype was seen a few times. A read error is possible here, since a much larger clone lies one base away. The chain employs TRBV7-2 and TRBJ2-1; tentatively, D is TRBD1 (6 bases). The V gene's germline CDR1 is SGHTA and CDR2 FQGNSA. CDR3 length: 15 amino acids. The CDR3 bases are TGCGCCAGCAGCCTCCGGAACAGGGCACTTGATGAGCAGTTCTTC. Translation gives CASSLRNRALDEQFF.

At least ten counts were recorded for this clonotype. The chain carries TRBV3-2 and TRBJ2-2. TRBV3-2 corresponds to a pseudogene. This CDR3 comprises 15 residues. The CDR3 spells CASSQGIHHTGELFF. In nucleotides, the CDR3 is TGTGCCAGCAGCCAAGGCATCCACCACACCGGGGAGCTGTTTTTT.

This clonotype occurred many times. The chain uses TRBV28 and TRBJ2-5; 11 positions match TRBD1. Germline lookup yields CDR1 MDHEN and CDR2 SYDVKM. This CDR3 has 17 amino acids. The V segment lost 5 bases and the J segment 2 bases; nucleotides outside the gene matches: 10. CDR3 nucleotides: TGTGCCAGCAGTCGGACAGGGGGCCGGGGAGAACAAGAGACCCAGTACTTC. This sequence encodes CASSRTGGRGEQETQYF.

The chain joins TRBV5-1 to TRBJ2-1; 11 bases align to TRBD2. The V segment lost 3 bases and the J segment 3 bases; nucleotides outside the gene matches: 2. CDR1 SGHRS and CDR2 YFSETQ come from the germline V gene. This CDR3 has 15 residues. The DNA for the CDR3 is TGCGCCAGCAGCTCGACTAGCGGGAACTACAATGAGCAGTTCTTC. This sequence encodes CASSSTSGNYNEQFF.

Many counts were recorded for this clonotype. The rearrangement joins TRBV2 to TRBJ2-7; D might be TRBD1 or TRBD2, each matching 7 bases. V was trimmed by 1 base and J by 7 bases, leaving 11 bases between them. Germline V gives CDR1 SNHLY, CDR2 FYNNEI. The CDR3 runs to 13 residues. CDR3 sequence reads: CASSEDRGGEQYF. The DNA for the CDR3 is TGTGCCAGCAGTGAAGACAGGGGAGGGGAGCAGTACTTC.

This clonotype appeared many times. The J gene is TRBJ2-3, the V gene TRBV3-1; D may match TRBD1 or TRBD2 (5 bases each). In germline, CDR1 is LGHDT, CDR2 YNNKEL (reference sequence). V dropped 0 bases and J dropped 5 bases, with 21 bases sitting between them. The CDR3 covers 18 residues. CDR3 region: CASSQEMGLAVQEDTQYF. Written as DNA, the CDR3 is TGTGCCAGCAGCCAAGAGATGGGGCTAGCAGTGCAGGAAGATACGCAGTATTTT.

The V gene is TRBV20-1, the J gene TRBJ1-6, with a tentative D call TRBD1 (5 bases). Germline CDR1 DFQATT, CDR2 SNEGSKA (reference sequence). The ends were cut back, 2 bases at V and 4 bases at J, with 15 bases in the middle. The length of the CDR3 is 16 residues. DNA for the CDR3: TGCAGTGCTAGACCACTAGGAGGGGCGTATAATTCACCCCTCCACTTT. This encodes CSARPLGGAYNSPLHF.

This clonotype was recorded many times. CDR3 protein: CSVGAGAGQPQHF. The CDR3 coding sequence is TGCAGCGTGGGGGCAGGGGCTGGTCAGCCCCAGCATTTT. The chain couples TRBV29-1 to TRBJ1-5, with D possibly matching TRBD1 (6 bases). Germline CDR1 is SQVTM and CDR2 is ANQGSEA. The V and J ends lost 6 bases and 6 bases respectively, with 15 bases between them. This CDR3 is built from 13 residues.

V usage is TRBV20-1 and J usage is TRBJ2-3, with 9 bases fitting TRBD2. V was clipped by 3 bases and J by 1 base; unmatched bases: 5. Germline-derived CDR1 and CDR2 are DFQATT and SNEGSKA (reference sequence). The CDR3 is made up of 15 amino acids. CDR3 region: CSASWRTSGTDTQYF. For the CDR3, the DNA is TGCAGTGCTAGTTGGCGGACTAGCGGCACAGATACGCAGTATTTT.

The chain uses TRBV19 and TRBJ1-3, with 7 nucleotides matching TRBD1. The CDR3 sequence is 15 residues long. Germline V gene lookup returns CDR1 LNHDA and CDR2 SQIVND (reference sequence). Trimming took 9 bases from V and 0 from J; bases not matched to a gene: 8. CDR3 DNA: TGTGCCAGCGGGACAGCTGGTTTCTCTGGAAACACCATATATTTT. Protein: CASGTAGFSGNTIYF.

The chain couples TRBV7-2 to TRBJ2-1, with 8 bases that match TRBD1. This CDR3 has 17 amino acids. The V gene's germline CDR1 is SGHTA and CDR2 FQGNSA. The junction had 11 bases not matched to a gene; V was cut back by 4 bases and J by 3 bases. Here the CDR3 DNA reads TGTGCCAGCAGCTCCCCCGACAGGGGAGTTAACTACAATGAGCAGTTCTTC. The encoded protein is CASSSPDRGVNYNEQFF. Variable domain in full (rest from reference TRBV7-2 and TRBJ2-1): GAGVSQSPSNKVTEKGKDVELRCDPISGHTALYWYRQSLGQGLEFLIYFQGNSAPDKSGLPSDRFSAERTGGSVSTLTIQRTQQEDSAVYLCASSSPDRGVNYNEQFFGPGTRLTVL.

This clonotype showed up many times. The J gene is TRBJ2-5, the V gene TRBV11-2; D remains unclear. Germline values: CDR1 SGHAT, CDR2 FQNNGV. Trimming stripped 6 bases from V and 2 bases from J, with 13 bases between. The CDR3 is 14 residues long. CDR3 in DNA: TGTGCCAGCAGTACCAACTGGCTACAAGAGACCCAGTACTTC. This codes for CASSTNWLQETQYF.

The V call is TRBV29-1, the J call TRBJ2-5; D is unresolved. Germline V gene lookup returns CDR1 SQVTM and CDR2 ANQGSEA. The CDR3 is made up of 12 amino acids. The CDR3 coding sequence is TGCAGTTTAGGCAGGTCCCAAGAGACCCAGTACTTC. It yields the protein CSLGRSQETQYF. The variable domain in full, completed from reference TRBV29-1 and TRBJ2-5, reads SAVISQKPSRDICQRGTSLTIQCQVDSQVTMMFWYRQQPGQSLTLIATANQGSEATYESGFVIDKFPISRPNLTFSTLTVSNMSPEDSSIYLCSLGRSQETQYFGPGTRLLVL.